This T cell receptor beta chain was obtained from a study of cytomegalovirus exposure and HLA in healthy donors. Background on the study: The use of the same platform for the roughly 120 validation repertoires and the roughly 700 first-cohort repertoires was reported by a later analysis. Study outcomes and limitations: Most TCRs appeared rarely, but some public TCRs recurred in many donors. The study labeled 164 TCR beta chains cytomegalovirus-associated. Clusters of TCRs from the first cohort tended to co-occur in the 130 or so validation repertoires (as a later analysis found).

This clone was detected once. Its antigen is undetermined. V shed 5 bases and J 3 bases; nucleotides not matched to a gene: 15. CDR3 length: 19 amino acids. Germline V gene sequence: CDR1 SGDLS, CDR2 YYNGEE. TCRdb's table, derived via immunoSEQ multiplex PCR, lists solely in-frame clones and lacks some. Among roughly 190,000 clones listed, about 89% were seen once. The chain uses TRBV9 and TRBJ1-4, with 11 bases matching TRBD1. What was sequenced was PBMCs. The clonotype originates from a man aged 30 to 39 in good health and CMV-seropositive. CDR3 protein: CASSLTPGQGGRSNEKLFF. The DNA for the CDR3 is TGTGCCAGCAGTTTAACCCCGGGACAGGGGGGAAGGTCTAATGAAAAACTGTTTTTT.